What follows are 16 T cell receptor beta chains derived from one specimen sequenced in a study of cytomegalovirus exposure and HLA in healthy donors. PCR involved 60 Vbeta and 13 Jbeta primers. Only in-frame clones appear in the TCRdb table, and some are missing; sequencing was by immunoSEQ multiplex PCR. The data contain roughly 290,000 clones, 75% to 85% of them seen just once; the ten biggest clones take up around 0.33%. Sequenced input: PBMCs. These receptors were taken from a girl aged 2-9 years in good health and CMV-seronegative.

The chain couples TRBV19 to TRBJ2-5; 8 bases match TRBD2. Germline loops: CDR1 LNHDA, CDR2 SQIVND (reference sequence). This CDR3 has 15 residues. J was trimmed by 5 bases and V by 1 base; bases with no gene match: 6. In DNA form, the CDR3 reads TGTGCCAGTAGTATAGTAGCGGGACCTCTGGAGACCCAGTACTTC. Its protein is CASSIVAGPLETQYF.

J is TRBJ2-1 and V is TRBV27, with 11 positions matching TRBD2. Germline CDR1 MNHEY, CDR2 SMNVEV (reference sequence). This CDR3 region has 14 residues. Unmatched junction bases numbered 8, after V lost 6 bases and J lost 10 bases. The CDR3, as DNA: TGTGCCAGCAGACGTAGCGGGAGGGCCCCAGAGCAGTTCTTC. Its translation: CASRRSGRAPEQFF.

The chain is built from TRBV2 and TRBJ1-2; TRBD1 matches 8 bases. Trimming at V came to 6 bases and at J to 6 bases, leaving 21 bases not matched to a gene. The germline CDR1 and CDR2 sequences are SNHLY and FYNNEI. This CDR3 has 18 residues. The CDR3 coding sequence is TGTGCCAGCAGCAAAACCGGGACAGGCTATAACGGGTGGGATGGCTACACCTTC. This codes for CASSKTGTGYNGWDGYTF.

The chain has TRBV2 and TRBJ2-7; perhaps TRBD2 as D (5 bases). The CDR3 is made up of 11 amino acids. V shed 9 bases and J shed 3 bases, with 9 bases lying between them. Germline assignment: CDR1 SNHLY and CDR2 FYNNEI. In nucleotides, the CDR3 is TGTGCCAGTAGCGAGGTCTACGAGCAGTACTTC. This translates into CASSEVYEQYF.

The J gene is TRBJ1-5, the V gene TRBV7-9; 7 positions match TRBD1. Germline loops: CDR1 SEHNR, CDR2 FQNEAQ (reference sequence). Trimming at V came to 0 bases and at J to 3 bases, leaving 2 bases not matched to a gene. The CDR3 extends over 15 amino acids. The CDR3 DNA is TGTGCCAGCAGCTTAGCCCAGGGGGACAATCAGCCCCAGCATTTT. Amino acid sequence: CASSLAQGDNQPQHF.

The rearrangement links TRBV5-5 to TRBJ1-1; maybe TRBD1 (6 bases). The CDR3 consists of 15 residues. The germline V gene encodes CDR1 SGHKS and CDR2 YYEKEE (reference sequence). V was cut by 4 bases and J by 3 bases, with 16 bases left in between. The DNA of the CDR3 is TGTGCCAGCAGCACCAGGACAGCAGGGGACACTGAAGCTTTCTTT. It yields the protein CASSTRTAGDTEAFF.

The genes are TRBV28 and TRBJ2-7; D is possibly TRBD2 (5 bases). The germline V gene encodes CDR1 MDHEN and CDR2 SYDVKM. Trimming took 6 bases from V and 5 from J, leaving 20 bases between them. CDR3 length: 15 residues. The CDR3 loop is CASSPERRPYNEQYF. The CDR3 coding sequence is TGTGCCAGCAGCCCTGAGCGGAGGCCGTATAACGAGCAGTACTTC.

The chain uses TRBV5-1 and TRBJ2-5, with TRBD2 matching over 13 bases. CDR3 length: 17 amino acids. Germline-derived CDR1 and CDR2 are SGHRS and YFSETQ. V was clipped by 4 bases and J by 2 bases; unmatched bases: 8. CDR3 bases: TGCGCCAGCAGCCCAGAGACTAGCGGGGGGATACAAGAGACCCAGTACTTC. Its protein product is CASSPETSGGIQETQYF.

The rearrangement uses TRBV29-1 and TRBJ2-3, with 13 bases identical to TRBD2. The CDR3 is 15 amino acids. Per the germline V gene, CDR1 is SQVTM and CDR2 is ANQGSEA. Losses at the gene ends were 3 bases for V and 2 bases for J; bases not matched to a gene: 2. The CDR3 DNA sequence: TGCAGCGTTGAGGGACTAGCGGGATACACAGATACGCAGTATTTT. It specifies CSVEGLAGYTDTQYF.

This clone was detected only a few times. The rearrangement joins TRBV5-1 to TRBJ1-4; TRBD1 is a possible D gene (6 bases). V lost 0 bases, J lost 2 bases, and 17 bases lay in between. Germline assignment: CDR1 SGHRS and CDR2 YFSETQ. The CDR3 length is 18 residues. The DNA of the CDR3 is TGCGCCAGCAGCTTGGCTAGGGGACAACCACGGACTAATGAAAAACTGTTTTTT. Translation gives CASSLARGQPRTNEKLFF.

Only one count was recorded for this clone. CDR3 loop: CASFRQAGNTIYF. CDR3 DNA: TGCGCCAGCTTCAGGCAGGCTGGAAACACCATATATTTT. The chain has TRBV10-2 and TRBJ1-3; D is undetermined. CDR3 length: 13 amino acids. CDR1 is WSHSY and CDR2 is SAAADI in the germline V gene. V was trimmed by 8 bases and J by 2 bases, leaving 10 bases between them.

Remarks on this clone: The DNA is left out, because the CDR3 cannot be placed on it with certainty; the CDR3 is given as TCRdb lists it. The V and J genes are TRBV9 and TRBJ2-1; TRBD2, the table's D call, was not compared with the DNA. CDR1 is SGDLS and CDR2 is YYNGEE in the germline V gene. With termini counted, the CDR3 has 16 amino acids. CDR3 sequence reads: CASSSSGGLGLNEQFF.

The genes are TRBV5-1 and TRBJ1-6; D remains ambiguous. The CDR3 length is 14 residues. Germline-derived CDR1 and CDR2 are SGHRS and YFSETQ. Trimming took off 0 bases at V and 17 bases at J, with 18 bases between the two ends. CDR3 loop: CASSLGFGRPIFHF. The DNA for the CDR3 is TGCGCCAGCAGCTTGGGGTTTGGGCGCCCAATTTTCCACTTT.

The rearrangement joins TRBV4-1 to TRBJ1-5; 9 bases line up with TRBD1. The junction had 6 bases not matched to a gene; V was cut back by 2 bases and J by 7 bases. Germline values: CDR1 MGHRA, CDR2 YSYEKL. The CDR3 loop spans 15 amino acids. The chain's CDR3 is CASSQKDRGAQPQHF. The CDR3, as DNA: TGCGCCAGCAGCCAAAAGGACAGGGGTGCCCAGCCCCAGCATTTT.

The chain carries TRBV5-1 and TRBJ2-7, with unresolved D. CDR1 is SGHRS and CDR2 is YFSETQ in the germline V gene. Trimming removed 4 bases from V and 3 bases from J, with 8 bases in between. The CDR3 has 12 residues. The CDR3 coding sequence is TGCGCCAGCAGCAATGCAGGCTACGAGCAGTACTTC. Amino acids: CASSNAGYEQYF.

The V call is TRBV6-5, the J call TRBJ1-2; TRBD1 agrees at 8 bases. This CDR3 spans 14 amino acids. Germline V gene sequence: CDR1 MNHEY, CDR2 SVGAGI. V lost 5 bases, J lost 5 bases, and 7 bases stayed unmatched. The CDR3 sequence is CASSQGAIRYGYTF. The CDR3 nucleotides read TGTGCCAGCAGTCAGGGGGCCATAAGATATGGCTACACCTTC.